This T cell receptor beta chain derives from a study of cytomegalovirus exposure and HLA in healthy donors. Study-wide results and limits: The authors enumerated 150 to 200 TCR beta chains as linked to cytomegalovirus.

The PCR employed 60 Vbeta primers together with 13 Jbeta primers. As handled by the study authors: There were about 80 million unique TCR beta chains by a later count, and some 10 million of them were shared. TCRdb keeps only in-frame clones here, not all; method: immunoSEQ multiplex PCR. Clone size and V and J calls were adopted from that table, with D and trimming inferred from the DNA. Of around 100,000 clones in the sample, approximately 80% were seen once. Unrecorded immune exposures were likely, despite nominal health at sampling. Comment on this clone: The antigen remains undetermined.

Germline V CDR1 and CDR2: MNHNY, SVGAGI (reference sequence). The V and J ends lost 6 bases and 3 bases, in that order; junction bases with no gene match: 6. This CDR3 contains 15 residues. The chain recombines TRBV6-6 with TRBJ2-1; TRBD2 matches 9 bases. The sequence was obtained from a male donor in good health and CMV-seropositive. Sequenced sample: PBMCs. The CDR3 loop reads CASRVAGEVYNEQFF. Here the CDR3 DNA reads TGTGCCAGCAGGGTAGCGGGAGAAGTCTACAATGAGCAGTTCTTC.